This entry lists 5 T cell receptor beta chains sequenced from one sample in a study of shared clonotypes between healthy human individuals. Assay used: immunoSEQ multiplex PCR; TCRdb lists only in-frame clones, some missing. The table has a few million clones, about 94% seen once; the top ten hold around 1.7%. Naive CD8 cells lacked CD45RO, underwent positive selection for CCR7 and left out terminally differentiated effector memory CD45RA+ cells. Sequences were obtained from naive CD8+ T cells from PBMCs. Every receptor here comes from a man aged 18 to 30 in good health. Some clones in this sample may be carry-over from other donors' samples.

This clone was found once. The genes are TRBV11-2 and TRBJ2-2; 7 nucleotides agree with TRBD2. Looked up from germline, CDR1 is SGHAT and CDR2 is FQNNGV. The CDR3 covers 14 residues. The V gene end was trimmed by 6 bases and the J gene end by 0 bases; junction bases not matched to a gene: 1. The CDR3 region is CASSGRANTGELFF. The CDR3 DNA reads TGTGCCAGCAGTGGGAGGGCGAACACCGGGGAGCTGTTTTTT.

J is TRBJ2-1 and V is TRBV11-1, with 11 bases lining up with TRBD2. V lost 3 bases and J lost 5; bases outside the gene matches: 3. The CDR3 totals 15 residues. The germline V gene encodes CDR1 SGHAT and CDR2 FQDESV (reference sequence). In DNA form, the CDR3 reads TGTGCCAGCAGCTTGGGACTAGCGGTACACAATGAGCAGTTCTTC. Translation: CASSLGLAVHNEQFF. The variable domain in full, with the rest retrieved from reference TRBV11-1 and TRBJ2-1, is EAEVAQSPRYKITEKSQAVAFWCDPISGHATLYWYRQILGQGPELLVQFQDESVVDDSQLPKDRFSAERLKGVDSTLKIQPAELGDSAMYLCASSLGLAVHNEQFFGPGTRLTVL.

The CDR3 sequence: CASSQVNRENTGELFF. Here the CDR3 DNA reads TGCGCCAGCAGCCAAGTTAACAGGGAGAACACCGGGGAGCTGTTTTTT. The rearrangement uses TRBV4-1 and TRBJ2-2; a weak D match, TRBD1 (6 bases). V gave up 1 base and J gave up 1 base, with 10 bases separating them. Per the germline V gene, CDR1 is MGHRA and CDR2 is YSYEKL. The CDR3 length is 16 residues.

A note on this clone: Other DNA sequences from this sample encode an identical CDR3 as well. CDR3 sequence reads: CASSDRGGTEAFF. CDR3 DNA: TGTGCCAGCAGTGATCGGGGGGGGACTGAAGCTTTCTTT. This chain connects TRBV2 to TRBJ1-1, with D tentatively TRBD1 (5 bases). The CDR3 has 13 amino acids. In germline, CDR1 is SNHLY, CDR2 FYNNEI. V was cut by 3 bases and J by 5 bases, with 10 bases left in between.

The V call is TRBV7-9, the J call TRBJ2-3; D is ambiguous. This CDR3 contains 17 residues. The V end lost 0 bases, the J end lost 2 bases, and 15 bases lay between the germline ends. CDR1 and CDR2 (germline): SEHNR, FQNEAQ (reference sequence). In nucleotides, the CDR3 is TGTGCCAGCAGCTTAGCATACGGGCTTAACATCACAGATACGCAGTATTTT. Translated, it gives CASSLAYGLNITDTQYF. The entire variable domain, with the rest obtained from reference TRBV7-9 and TRBJ2-3, is as follows: DTGVSQNPRHKITKRGQNVTFRCDPISEHNRLYWYRQTLGQGPEFLTYFQNEAQLEKSRLLSDRFSAERPKGSFSTLEIQRTEQGDSAMYLCASSLAYGLNITDTQYFGPGTRLTVL.